The 18 T cell receptor beta chains reported below all come from one sample, sequenced in a study of blood T cell repertoires in COVID-19. Assay: immunoSEQ multiplex PCR; the TCRdb copy retains only in-frame clones and omits some. The data hold some 70,000 clones, with about nine tenths observed a single time. The sample taken for sequencing was peripheral blood. These receptors were collected from a man under 40 with acute or convalescent COVID-19.

V and J are TRBV9 and TRBJ2-4; 11 bases align to TRBD1. CDR3 length: 14 amino acids. Germline loops: CDR1 SGDLS, CDR2 YYNGEE. Losses at the gene ends were 4 bases for V and 5 bases for J; bases not matched to a gene: 2. The CDR3 is CASSPGQGENIQYF. The CDR3 DNA sequence: TGTGCCAGCAGCCCGGGACAGGGGGAAAACATTCAGTACTTC.

The chain couples TRBV19 to TRBJ1-3; 7 positions agree with TRBD1. Germline V lookup: CDR1 LNHDA, CDR2 SQIVND (reference sequence). The junction had 6 bases not matched to a gene; V was cut back by 10 bases and J by 0 bases. The CDR3 runs to 14 residues. The CDR3 sequence: CATSPGGSGNTIYF. CDR3 bases: TGTGCCACCTCCCCAGGGGGCTCTGGAAACACCATATATTTT.

V is TRBV28 and J is TRBJ1-1; no clear D gene. The CDR3 contains 12 residues. Trimming removed 6 bases from V and 0 bases from J, with 5 bases in between. CDR1 is MDHEN and CDR2 is SYDVKM in the germline V gene. CDR3 protein: CASRFMNTEAFF. Here the CDR3 DNA reads TGTGCCAGCAGATTCATGAACACTGAAGCTTTCTTT.

V and J are TRBV7-2 and TRBJ1-5; maybe TRBD1 (5 bases). This CDR3 spans 13 amino acids. V lost 5 bases, J lost 7 bases, and 12 bases lay in between. Germline values: CDR1 SGHTA, CDR2 FQGNSA. The CDR3 DNA reads TGTGCCAGCAGCCCCCCGGGGGACCAGCCCCAGCATTTT. This gives the protein CASSPPGDQPQHF.

V and J are TRBV5-4 and TRBJ2-3; 7 positions agree with TRBD1. The CDR3 totals 17 residues. Germline CDR1 SGHNT, CDR2 YYREEE (reference sequence). Unmatched junction bases numbered 11, after V lost 4 bases and J lost 0 bases. The CDR3 DNA sequence: TGTGCCAGCAGCCTGAAACAGGGGCTGAGTAGCACAGATACGCAGTATTTT. Translation gives CASSLKQGLSSTDTQYF.

The genes are TRBV30 and TRBJ2-4; no clear D. The germline gives CDR1 GTSNPN, CDR2 SVGIG (reference sequence). The V and J ends lost 0 bases and 4 bases respectively, with 13 bases between them. CDR3 length: 15 residues. The CDR3 sequence: CAWSVGGIGKNIQYF. As DNA, the CDR3 is TGTGCCTGGAGTGTCGGTGGTATCGGGAAAAACATTCAGTACTTC.

The table lists this clone with a count of one. V and J are TRBV2 and TRBJ2-7; D unclear. The V gene lost 6 bases and the J gene lost 1 base, with 13 bases spanning the gap. CDR1 is SNHLY and CDR2 is FYNNEI in the germline V gene. This CDR3 is 14 amino acids long. The CDR3 bases are TGTGCCAGCAGGTCACTAATGGTGTCCTACGAGCAGTACTTC. Translating it yields CASRSLMVSYEQYF.

This clone has only one observation. The chain carries TRBV5-4 and TRBJ2-7; TRBD2 agrees at 9 bases. Per germline, CDR1 SGHNT and CDR2 YYREEE (reference sequence). The CDR3 contains 17 residues. V lost 0 bases and J lost 0; bases outside the gene matches: 7. The CDR3 here is CASSLAPTSGFSYEQYF. CDR3 nucleotides: TGTGCCAGCAGCTTGGCCCCCACTAGCGGGTTCTCCTACGAGCAGTACTTC.

The chain joins TRBV6-4 to TRBJ2-2; D is perhaps TRBD2 (6 bases). The germline V gene has CDR1 MRHNA and CDR2 SNTAGT. V was clipped by 7 bases and J by 0 bases, with 12 bases between them. This CDR3 spans 15 amino acids. CDR3 bases: TGTGCCAGCAAGAGGGAGGCATCGAACACCGGGGAGCTGTTTTTT. The encoded protein is CASKREASNTGELFF.

V is TRBV7-9 and J is TRBJ2-5; maybe TRBD2 (6 bases). The V end was cut by 4 bases, the J end by 2 bases, with 11 bases between. The germline gives CDR1 SEHNR, CDR2 FQNEAQ (reference sequence). The length of the CDR3 is 14 residues. The CDR3 reads CASSSLGLQETQYF. DNA of the CDR3: TGTGCCAGCAGCTCTCTCGGACTACAAGAGACCCAGTACTTC.

In its sample, this clone was seen a few times. The chain carries TRBV18 and TRBJ1-1; 7 positions agree with TRBD1. Germline CDR1 and CDR2: KGHSH and LQKENI. This CDR3 has 11 amino acids. Germline trimming cut 8 bases from V and 9 bases from J; bases unmatched to any gene: 6. The CDR3 sequence is CASGTADKAFF. CDR3 nucleotides: TGTGCCAGCGGGACAGCAGATAAAGCTTTCTTT.

This clone was seen once. The chain joins TRBV3-1 (or the pseudogene TRBV3-2) to TRBJ2-2; 10 positions agree with TRBD2. Germline trimming cut 2 bases from V and 6 bases from J; bases unmatched to any gene: 15. Germline V CDR1 and CDR2: LGHDT, YNNKEL (reference sequence). The CDR3 is 19 amino acids. CDR3 bases: TGTGCCAGCAGCCAATGGGGGGGTGAATCTAGCGGGAGCCCCGGGGAGCTGTTTTTT. As protein: CASSQWGGESSGSPGELFF.

This clone came up a few times. The V and J genes are TRBV21-1 and TRBJ2-1; TRBD2 was called by the table and not checked on the DNA. TRBV21-1 is given as a pseudogene. The CDR3 totals 13 residues. DNA of the CDR3: TGTGCCAGCAGCAAAAAGGCGGAGGCTGAGCAGTTCTTC. It codes for CASSKKAEAEQFF.

The CDR3 DNA reads TGTGCCAGCAACCCGACAGGGGAGTTCCACGAGCAGTACTTC. It encodes CASNPTGEFHEQYF. This chain connects TRBV28 to TRBJ2-7; 8 bases are shared with TRBD1. The length of the CDR3 is 14 residues. Germline V gene sequence: CDR1 MDHEN, CDR2 SYDVKM. V dropped 7 bases and J dropped 5; count of bases not matched to a gene: 10.

This chain connects TRBV4-1 to TRBJ2-1, with 12 bases matching TRBD2. CDR1 MGHRA and CDR2 YSYEKL come from the germline V gene. Unmatched junction bases numbered 16, after V lost 0 bases and J lost 10 bases. The CDR3 contains 19 residues. Written as DNA, the CDR3 is TGCGCCAGCAGCCAAGAACCCCCCCCGACTAGCGGGAGACTAGGGGAGCAGTTCTTC. It encodes CASSQEPPPTSGRLGEQFF.

The chain carries TRBV9 and TRBJ2-7; 7 bases match TRBD1. The CDR3 totals 16 residues. V trimming: 0 bases; J trimming: 1 base; junction bases outside the gene matches: 7. Germline V lookup: CDR1 SGDLS, CDR2 YYNGEE. The CDR3 DNA follows: TGTGCCAGCAGCGTAGCATCGGGACAGTATTCCTACGAGCAGTACTTC. Translation: CASSVASGQYSYEQYF. Combining the CDR3 with reference TRBV9 and TRBJ2-7 gives the whole variable domain DSGVTQTPKHLITATGQRVTLRCSPRSGDLSVYWYQQSLDQGLQFLIQYYNGEERAKGNILERFSAQQFPDLHSELNLSSLELGDSALYFCASSVASGQYSYEQYFGPGTRLTVT.

In this sample, this clone turned up a few times. The chain links TRBV4-1 to TRBJ2-3; 10 nucleotides line up with TRBD2. V gave up 6 bases and J gave up 2 bases; unmatched junction bases: 11. The CDR3 has 17 residues. Germline V lookup: CDR1 MGHRA, CDR2 YSYEKL. For the CDR3, the DNA is TGCGCCAGCAGGACTATCGGGACTAGCGAGGCCACAGATACGCAGTATTTT. Residues: CASRTIGTSEATDTQYF.

The J gene is TRBJ2-3, the V gene TRBV18; possible D gene TRBD1, 6 bases. The CDR3 spans 15 residues. Deletions cut 1 base from V and 1 base from J, with 9 bases between. The germline gives CDR1 KGHSH, CDR2 LQKENI. In DNA, the CDR3 is TGTGCCAGCTCACCACAGGGGGTGGGCACAGATACGCAGTATTTT. Amino acids: CASSPQGVGTDTQYF.